A selection of T cell receptor beta chains follows, all from one sample in a study of blood T cell repertoires in COVID-19. TCRdb's table, derived via immunoSEQ multiplex PCR, lists solely in-frame clones and lacks some. The sample includes fewer than 150,000 clones, just under 90% of them seen just once. Sequenced material: peripheral blood. These receptors all come from a woman in her 50s with acute or convalescent COVID-19. CDR3s include the opening cysteine and the closing phenylalanine or tryptophan. The order of the fields is V gene, CDR3 protein.

TRBV5-4	CASSPPQGGYGYTF
TRBV29-1	CSAGAGTGVVETQYF
TRBV6-5	CATTGLFSGNTIYF
TRBV5-6	CASSFFLGGDTEAFF
TRBV11-3	CASSFTANTGELFF
TRBV27	CASSLDNSINQPQHF
TRBV2	CASSPGLQYEQYF
TRBV27	CASLPYGLAGGKLNTGELFF
TRBV7-3	CASSFVTSGYDEQFF
TRBV19	CASNSPGQGVQPQHF
TRBV6-2/TRBV6-3	CASSPGPSGRIGTDTQYF
TRBV7-9	CASSKQGELYEQYF
TRBV7-6	CASSLVRDQPQHF
TRBV7-3	CASSFGPGETQYF
TRBV4-3	CASSQQQGNTEAFF
TRBV11-2	CASSLDRPSYNEQFF
TRBV21-1	CASSNSRLPRTGLSYEQYF
TRBV24-1	CATSDGGGYGYTF
TRBV6-5	CASNLYRDRAHGYTF
TRBV28	CASSLQGAAFF
TRBV24-1	CATSAAAARGGENIQYF
TRBV18	CASSYNRDTEAFF
TRBV30	CAWWGQGRDYGYTF
TRBV7-3	CASSPGGAKRETQYF
TRBV18	CASSPLDRGFTGELFF
TRBV5-6	CASSLGDRTFYGYTF
TRBV13	CASSLEYRAHYGYTF
TRBV27	CASSLPGLHNQPQHF
TRBV5-1	CASSLDPGGVNTEAFF
TRBV6-5	CASSPGSGLYEQYF
TRBV2	CASSDQGAYGYTF
TRBV18	CASSPRDSNGYTF
TRBV2	CASSERQFQETQYF
TRBV29-1	CSVVQGGIGQPQHF
TRBV30	CAWSRGTGGYEQYF
TRBV5-4	CASSLDWEGNSPLHF
TRBV2	CASNPGSLEQYF
TRBV9	CASSGRDKGYSPEAFF
TRBV11-3	CASRGRNTEAFF
TRBV27	CASSLSHPLSGGPSANSPLHF
TRBV7-9	CASSLGDRDATNEKLFF
TRBV18	CASSPGTSGLDTQYF
TRBV6-1	CASSEGTGNGNQPQHF
TRBV18	CASSPLDNEQFF
TRBV9	CASSVGGANQPQHF
TRBV7-2	CASSLGSYWVGDQPQHF
TRBV11-3	CASSLEAPPSGRANEQFF
TRBV29-1	CSVDTETGELFF
TRBV29-1	CSVEERDSAYEQYF
TRBV5-4	CASWERAYGEQFF
TRBV7-3	CASSFRQGRTDEKLFF
TRBV19	CASSLRSGEAFF
TRBV6-5	CATLGGGPLETQYF
TRBV9	CASSVEERGEKLFF
TRBV7-9	CASSFSRDGYTF
TRBV27	CASSLGGLNTEAFF